This TCR beta chain derives from a study of metastatic and nonmetastatic thyroid tumors. Across the whole study: Repertoires from blood and tumor or nodule tissue of malignant and benign thyroid patients were compared. Study results and limitations: Benign nodules reportedly had significantly lower TCR beta diversity than malignant thyroid tumors in blood and tumor.

Trimming removed 6 bases from V and 1 base from J; junction bases left unmatched: 8. CDR3 length: 15 amino acids. Germline values: CDR1 MNHNS, CDR2 SASEGT. Thyroid surgery took place with no prior treatment in any patient. Through MiXCR, TCRdb re-clonotyped the PCR reads. The sample lists under 6,500 clones, approximately 31% occurring once. This clone was observed a handful of times. Its antigen is still unknown. The chain links TRBV6-1 to TRBJ2-5; TRBD1 aligns across 7 bases. The receptor comes from a female donor with papillary thyroid cancer or a benign thyroid nodule (not recorded which). Some clones in this sample may be carry-over from other donors' samples. The sequenced sample consisted of adjacent normal tissue. CDR3 region: CASSRGFGSQETQYF. CDR3 DNA: TGTGCCAGCAGCAGGGGGTTCGGGTCCCAAGAGACCCAGTACTTC.